A single sample is the source of the 6 T cell receptor beta chains below, sequenced in a study of response to subunit inactivated influenza vaccine. MiXCR, applied by TCRdb to the RT-PCR reads, yields one record per CDR3 protein. This table holds 590,000 or so distinct CDR3 sequences, 14% found once. This specimen consisted of PBMCs from blood, obtained roughly 2 weeks before vaccination. The receptor set was obtained from a man between 50 and 59 years old who received an inactivated influenza vaccine.

V and J are TRBV24-1 and TRBJ2-7, with a possible D match to TRBD2 (5 bases). Trimming left V 9 bases short and J 4 bases short, with 15 bases between. This CDR3 contains 13 residues. Per the germline V gene, CDR1 is KGHDR and CDR2 is SFDVKD. Here the CDR3 DNA reads TGTGCCACCGGCAGCGGCTCAATTTACGAGCAGTACTTC. It encodes CATGSGSIYEQYF.

This clonotype occurred many times. The CDR3 is CSARDYRKGSYEQYF. The CDR3 DNA follows: TGCAGTGCTAGAGATTACAGAAAAGGGTCCTACGAGCAGTACTTC. The chain links TRBV20-1 to TRBJ2-7, with D hard to call. Germline loops: CDR1 DFQATT, CDR2 SNEGSKA (reference sequence). The CDR3 covers 15 residues. Trimming pared 0 bases from V and 1 base from J, leaving 13 bases between.

This chain joins TRBV10-3 and TRBJ1-4; D ambiguous. The V gene lost 5 bases and the J gene lost 5 bases, with 15 bases spanning the gap. Germline V lookup: CDR1 ENHRY, CDR2 SYGVKD. CDR3 length: 15 amino acids. CDR3 coding DNA: TGTGCCATCAGTAACGGAGTCACGGCGAATGAAAAACTGTTTTTT. Translation: CAISNGVTANEKLFF.

This chain connects TRBV3-1 to TRBJ2-7; D gene uncertain. The CDR3 is made up of 12 amino acids. Germline CDR1 is LGHDT and CDR2 is YNNKEL (reference sequence). Deletions cut 5 bases from V and 2 bases from J, with 7 bases between. As DNA, the CDR3 is TGTGCCAGCAGCTCCCTAACCTACGAGCAGTACTTC. This codes for CASSSLTYEQYF.

This chain connects TRBV6-2 or TRBV6-3 to TRBJ2-1; D gene uncertain. Trimming pared 7 bases from V and 7 bases from J, leaving 14 bases between. From germline, CDR1 is MNHEY and CDR2 SVGEGT. This CDR3 is 13 amino acids long. The CDR3 here is CASTPWGLNEQFF. For the CDR3, the DNA is TGTGCCAGCACCCCTTGGGGATTAAATGAGCAGTTCTTC.

The CDR3 here is CASSPRRDSVETQYF. The CDR3 DNA sequence: TGTGCCAGTAGTCCGCGGAGGGACAGTGTGGAGACCCAGTACTTC. This chain connects TRBV19 to TRBJ2-5, with a possible D match to TRBD1 (7 bases). The germline V gene encodes CDR1 LNHDA and CDR2 SQIVND (reference sequence). Trimming left V 5 bases short and J 5 bases short, with 18 bases between. The CDR3 covers 15 residues.